These T cell receptor beta chains were read from a single sample in a study of cytomegalovirus exposure and HLA in healthy donors. Here immunoSEQ multiplex PCR was the method, and the copy in TCRdb shows in-frame clones only, minus some. The table lists over 95,000 clones, about 80% of them singletons. The material sequenced was PBMCs. These receptors originate from a woman between 40 and 55 years old in good health and CMV-seropositive. Each CDR3 is given with its conserved first and last residue. D genes are given only for firm matches. Expanded clones are given a class, and other clones once, few, many or no size at all.

-	TRBD1	TRBV5-1	TRBJ2-6	TGCGCCAGCAGCTTGGGACAGGGGATTGCAGGGGCCAACGTCCTGACTTTC	CASSLGQGIAGANVLTF
few	-	TRBV19	TRBJ1-1	TGTGCCAGTAGTATGCGTGCGAACACTGAAGCTTTCTTT	CASSMRANTEAFF
-	-	TRBV7-9	TRBJ1-5	TGTGCCAGCAGCTTAGATCAGCAGCCCCAGCATTTT	CASSLDQQPQHF
-	TRBD1	TRBV7-9	TRBJ1-4	TGTGCCAGCGCGACAGGGCGGGGGGGTAATGAAAAACTGTTTTTT	CASATGRGGNEKLFF
-	-	TRBV13	TRBJ2-7	TGTGCCAGCAGCTCCCCCGTATTTTCCTACGAGCAGTACTTC	CASSSPVFSYEQYF
-	TRBD1	TRBV7-2	TRBJ1-6	TGTGCCAGCAGTCACCGACAGGGCCGCTCACCCCTCCACTTT	CASSHRQGRSPLHF
-	TRBD1	TRBV30	TRBJ1-1	TGTGCCTGGAGTCGGGACAGGGCGAACACTGAAGCTTTCTTT	CAWSRDRANTEAFF
-	-	TRBV4-1	TRBJ1-1	TGCGCCAGCAGCTTTATAGGGCGGGGGAACACTGAAGCTTTCTTT	CASSFIGRGNTEAFF
once	TRBD1	TRBV4-2	TRBJ2-5	TGTGCCAGCAGCCACAGGGGACAGGGCATAGGGAGAGAGACCCAGTACTTC	CASSHRGQGIGRETQYF
-	-	TRBV5-1	TRBJ2-3	TGCGCCAGCAGCTTGATGAGTCCAACAGCTACGCAGTATTTT	CASSLMSPTATQYF
few	-	TRBV19	TRBJ2-7	TGTGCCAGTAGTCCGCAGGGAGGAGATGGGGAGCAGTACTTC	CASSPQGGDGEQYF
few	-	TRBV30	TRBJ2-1	TGTACCGGGGGACTTTACAATGAGCAGTTCTTC	CTGGLYNEQFF
-	TRBD1	TRBV5-5	TRBJ2-5	TGTGCCAGCAGCTTCGGGGACAGACAAGAGACCCAGTACTTC	CASSFGDRQETQYF
-	-	TRBV4-2	TRBJ2-1	TGTGCCAGCAGCCTCGACCGTAGCGATGAGCAGTTCTTC	CASSLDRSDEQFF
-	-	TRBV27	TRBJ2-2	TGTGCCAGCAGGAGGTTCAGTGTGAACACCGGGGAGCTGTTTTTT	CASRRFSVNTGELFF
once	-	TRBV2	TRBJ2-1	TGTGCCAGCAGGGCGGGCGGGGGCCCCTACAATGAGCAGTTCTTC	CASRAGGGPYNEQFF
-	TRBD1	TRBV6-5	TRBJ1-1	TGTGCCAGCAGTTACTCCGGACAGGAAGACACTGAAGCTTTCTTT	CASSYSGQEDTEAFF
-	-	TRBV23-1	TRBJ2-7	TGCGCCAGCAGTCAATCGATTGACCGGGGGCAGTACTTC	CASSQSIDRGQYF
few	-	TRBV6-6	TRBJ1-5	TGTGCCAGCAGTTACGCGGATAGCAATCAGCCCCAGCATTTT	CASSYADSNQPQHF
-	-	TRBV5-1	TRBJ2-5	TGCGCCAGCAGTAACCCCGGAGAGACCCAGTACTTC	CASSNPGETQYF
-	TRBD1	TRBV5-1	TRBJ1-1	TGCGCCAGCCATACGGGACAGGGGGATACTGAAGCTTTCTTT	CASHTGQGDTEAFF
-	TRBD1	TRBV5-4	TRBJ2-2	TGTGCCAGCAGCTCGGGACAGGGGAGCACCGGGGAGCTGTTTTTT	CASSSGQGSTGELFF
-	TRBD1	TRBV29-1	TRBJ2-6	TGCAGCGTAGGAACAGGGGCCGGGGCCAACGTCCTGACTTTC	CSVGTGAGANVLTF
-	-	TRBV9	TRBJ2-5	TGTGCCAGCAGCGTAGTCGGAGGGGAGACCCAGTACTTC	CASSVVGGETQYF
-	-	TRBV6-1	TRBJ1-5	TGTGCCAGCAGTGAGGTAGGGGGGGGAGGTCAGCCCCAGCATTTT	CASSEVGGGGQPQHF
once	-	TRBV6-1	TRBJ2-3	TGTGCCAGCAGTGAGGGGGGGGCCGTCGATACGCAGTATTTT	CASSEGGAVDTQYF
-	-	TRBV7-2	TRBJ2-3	TGTGCCAGCAGCCCTAGAGGGGGGGCCAGCACAGATACGCAGTATTTT	CASSPRGGASTDTQYF
-	-	TRBV7-9	TRBJ1-4	TGTGCCAGCAGCTTGGAGGGCGCGGAAAAACTGTTTTTT	CASSLEGAEKLFF
-	TRBD1	TRBV5-4	TRBJ1-2	TGTGCCAGCAGCAGCCGGGACAGGGCTAACTATGGCTACACCTTC	CASSSRDRANYGYTF
-	TRBD2	TRBV14	TRBJ2-7	TGTGCCAGCAGCCAAGGAAGACTAGCGGGGGGGTACGAGCAGTACTTC	CASSQGRLAGGYEQYF
-	-	TRBV2	TRBJ1-6	TGTGCCAGCAGTCAGGACAGAGGAAATTCACCCCTCCACTTT	CASSQDRGNSPLHF
-	-	TRBV10-3	TRBJ1-1	TGTGCCATCAGTGAGGCACTCATGAACACTGAAGCTTTCTTT	CAISEALMNTEAFF
-	-	TRBV5-1	TRBJ1-2	TGCGCCAGCAGCTTGGAGGCCTCAACAGGAACATACGGCTACACCTTC	CASSLEASTGTYGYTF
-	TRBD1	TRBV6-1	TRBJ2-7	TGTGCCAGCAGCCTCCGGGACAGGGTCTACGAGCAGTACTTC	CASSLRDRVYEQYF
few	-	TRBV5-1	TRBJ1-1	TGCGCCAGCAGCTTGGAGACATCGAACACTGAAGCTTTCTTT	CASSLETSNTEAFF
few	TRBD1	TRBV5-1	TRBJ2-1	TGCGCCAGCAGCCCCGGGACAGGGGACAATGAGCAGTTCTTC	CASSPGTGDNEQFF
-	-	TRBV5-6	TRBJ2-1	TGTGCCAGCAGCTTGGACAGGGCCTACAATGAGCAGTTCTTC	CASSLDRAYNEQFF
-	TRBD1	TRBV4-2	TRBJ2-4	TGTGCCAGCAGCCCGAGGACAGGGGCCCCCATTCAGTACTTC	CASSPRTGAPIQYF
few	TRBD2	TRBV7-2	TRBJ2-3	TGTGCCAGCAGCCGTAGCGGGGGGTACACAGATACGCAGTATTTT	CASSRSGGYTDTQYF
-	TRBD1	TRBV7-9	TRBJ1-1	TGTGCCAGCAGCTACCGGGACAGGGGGCTTGACACTGAAGCTTTCTTT	CASSYRDRGLDTEAFF
-	-	TRBV10-3	TRBJ1-4	TGTGCCATCAGTGAGTCGTTAACCGGGAAGAGGGAAAAACTGTTTTTT	CAISESLTGKREKLFF